Below, 30 T cell receptor beta chains from the same sample are listed, as sequenced in a study of cytomegalovirus exposure and HLA in healthy donors. In the PCR, 60 Vbeta and 13 Jbeta primers were used. Data came from immunoSEQ multiplex PCR; TCRdb stores just in-frame clones and leaves some out. The sample carries over 40,000 clones, around 90% recorded once. Sequenced material: PBMCs. The receptor set was obtained from a woman between 40 and 50 years old in good health and CMV-seropositive.

Of note for this clone: Other DNA sequences in this specimen translate into the identical CDR3. The chain combines TRBV18 with TRBJ2-1, with 8 bases that match TRBD2. The CDR3 length is 14 residues. V gave up 6 bases and J gave up 3 bases; unmatched junction bases: 4. Germline V gene lookup returns CDR1 KGHSH and CDR2 LQKENI. This CDR3 reads CASSSLAGYNEQFF. The CDR3 DNA sequence: TGTGCCAGCTCGAGCCTAGCGGGCTACAATGAGCAGTTCTTC.

The V call is TRBV7-9, the J call TRBJ1-3, with 7 bases matching TRBD1. From germline, CDR1 is SEHNR and CDR2 FQNEAQ (reference sequence). After removal of 5 bases from V and 1 base from J, the junction contained 2 bases not matched to a gene. This CDR3 is 14 amino acids long. In DNA form, the CDR3 reads TGTGCCAGCAGCCCGACAGGGTCTGGAAACACCATATATTTT. Translating it yields CASSPTGSGNTIYF.

This clone was recorded once. This sequence joins TRBV28 and TRBJ1-1; TRBD1 agrees at 9 bases. This CDR3 region has 15 residues. Germline lookup yields CDR1 MDHEN and CDR2 SYDVKM. The junction had 8 bases not matched to a gene; V was cut back by 4 bases and J by 5 bases. The CDR3 coding sequence is TGTGCCAGCAGTTACTACAGGGGGCAGGGGACTGAAGCTTTCTTT. It is translated as CASSYYRGQGTEAFF.

This clone was seen only once. The chain has TRBV5-5 and TRBJ2-7; D may be TRBD1 (6 bases). Trimming removed 3 bases at V and 0 bases at J, with 10 bases between. CDR1 and CDR2 from the germline V gene are SGHKS and YYEKEE (reference sequence). This CDR3 is 14 amino acids long. CDR3 DNA: TGTGCCAGCAGCTGGGGGCAGGACTCCTACGAGCAGTACTTC. This gives the protein CASSWGQDSYEQYF.

The genes are TRBV5-1 and TRBJ1-2; maybe TRBD1 (5 bases). Deletions cut 0 bases from V and 7 bases from J, with 13 bases between. CDR3 length: 14 amino acids. The germline V gene has CDR1 SGHRS and CDR2 YFSETQ. CDR3 nucleotide sequence: TGCGCCAGCAGCTTGGGACAGTCCCTAGGTGGCTACACCTTC. Amino acid sequence: CASSLGQSLGGYTF.

This chain uses TRBV19 with TRBJ2-1, with 14 bases lining up with TRBD2. Germline loops: CDR1 LNHDA, CDR2 SQIVND (reference sequence). There are 15 residues in the CDR3. With V trimmed by 6 bases and J by 6 bases, 4 bases remained unmatched. Here the CDR3 DNA reads TGTGCCAGTAGCGGGACTAGCGGGAGTTCCAATGAGCAGTTCTTC. Translation gives CASSGTSGSSNEQFF.

The rearrangement uses TRBV7-9 and TRBJ2-1, with D possibly TRBD2 on 6 matching bases. V was pared by 5 bases and J by 0 bases, with 11 bases between. CDR1 SEHNR and CDR2 FQNEAQ come from the germline V gene (reference sequence). This CDR3 is 15 amino acids long. The CDR3 protein is CASSTWDSSYNEQFF. As DNA, the CDR3 is TGTGCCAGCAGCACCTGGGACTCCTCCTACAATGAGCAGTTCTTC.

V is TRBV18 and J is TRBJ2-6, with a possible D match to TRBD2 (5 bases). The CDR3 covers 13 residues. Per the germline V gene, CDR1 is KGHSH and CDR2 is LQKENI. With 6 bases removed from V and 9 bases from J, the gap between germline ends came to 12 bases. CDR3: CASSLDGINVLTF. The CDR3, as DNA: TGTGCCAGCTCCCTAGACGGGATCAACGTCCTGACTTTC.

This chain joins TRBV2 and TRBJ2-4; 15 positions agree with TRBD2. Germline CDR1 is SNHLY and CDR2 is FYNNEI. With 8 bases clipped from V and 2 bases from J, the junction kept 10 bases outside the gene matches. The CDR3 contains 18 residues. DNA for the CDR3: TGTGCCAGCCAAAGCGGACTAGCGGGGGGGCCTTCCAAAAACATTCAGTACTTC. Its protein product is CASQSGLAGGPSKNIQYF.

J is TRBJ2-1 and V is TRBV20-1; D perhaps matches TRBD1 (5 bases). Germline V gene lookup returns CDR1 DFQATT and CDR2 SNEGSKA (reference sequence). This CDR3 is built from 11 residues. Trimming left V 4 bases short and J 7 bases short, with 8 bases between. The CDR3 is CSAIQGNEQFF. The CDR3 bases are TGCAGTGCTATTCAGGGAAATGAGCAGTTCTTC.

This chain joins TRBV6-5 and TRBJ1-2, with D tentatively TRBD1 (6 bases). Trimming pared 2 bases from V and 4 bases from J, leaving 8 bases between. Germline V CDR1 and CDR2: MNHEY, SVGAGI. This CDR3 is 13 amino acids long. The CDR3 bases are TGTGCCAGCAGTTACCAGGGGACCTATGGCTACACCTTC. It is translated as CASSYQGTYGYTF.

The rearrangement joins TRBV19 to TRBJ1-4; 8 positions match TRBD1. V dropped 6 bases and J dropped 8; count of bases not matched to a gene: 11. CDR3 length: 15 residues. Germline-derived CDR1 and CDR2 are LNHDA and SQIVND (reference sequence). CDR3 protein: CASREGQGLGEKLFF. The CDR3 DNA reads as TGTGCCAGTAGGGAAGGACAGGGTTTAGGAGAAAAACTGTTTTTT.

J is TRBJ1-1 and V is TRBV5-4, with D maybe TRBD1 (6 bases). Germline assignment: CDR1 SGHNT and CDR2 YYREEE (reference sequence). Trimming pared 4 bases from V and 2 bases from J, leaving 15 bases between. The CDR3 is made up of 15 amino acids. The CDR3 region is CASSPPGQINTEAFF. CDR3 nucleotide sequence: TGTGCCAGCAGCCCCCCCGGACAGATTAACACTGAAGCTTTCTTT.

V gene TRBV5-5 combines with J gene TRBJ1-4; maybe TRBD1 (6 bases). The CDR3 is made up of 15 amino acids. Germline V gene lookup returns CDR1 SGHKS and CDR2 YYEKEE (reference sequence). Trimming took off 4 bases at V and 1 base at J, with 11 bases between the two ends. The CDR3 spells CASSLQGLTNEKLFF. As DNA, the CDR3 is TGTGCCAGCAGCCTCCAGGGGCTAACTAATGAAAAACTGTTTTTT.

The rearrangement joins TRBV5-6 to TRBJ2-4, with TRBD1 identical over 7 bases. The germline gives CDR1 SGHDT, CDR2 YYEEEE. The CDR3 is 15 amino acids. Trimming at V came to 7 bases and at J to 4 bases, leaving 11 bases not matched to a gene. The chain's CDR3 is CASERTGTEKNIQYF. For the CDR3, the DNA is TGTGCCAGCGAACGAACCGGGACAGAAAAAAACATTCAGTACTTC.

The chain has TRBV6-6 and TRBJ1-6; D ambiguous. V dropped 0 bases and J dropped 7 bases, with 7 bases sitting between them. The CDR3 sequence is 14 residues long. Germline V gene lookup returns CDR1 MNHNY and CDR2 SVGAGI (reference sequence). CDR3 DNA: TGTGCCAGCAGTTACTCGAGCCCAAATTCACCCCTCCACTTT. Translating gives CASSYSSPNSPLHF.

The chain combines TRBV7-3 with TRBJ2-5; TRBD2 agrees at 9 bases. The J call is in doubt because the DNA end fits TRBJ2-7 better. CDR3 length: 14 residues. Germline V gene sequence: CDR1 SGHTA, CDR2 FQGTGA. The DNA of the CDR3 is TGTGCCAGCAGCTTGACTAGCGGAGGCTACGAGCAGTACTTC. It specifies CASSLTSGGYEQYF.

The rearrangement joins TRBV5-1 to TRBJ2-1, with 7 bases fitting TRBD1. The CDR3 runs 15 residues. Germline assignment: CDR1 SGHRS and CDR2 YFSETQ. V was clipped by 4 bases and J by 4 bases; unmatched bases: 8. CDR3 region: CASSRSGTDYNEQFF. CDR3 in DNA: TGCGCCAGCAGCAGGTCCGGGACAGATTACAATGAGCAGTTCTTC.

The count of this clone is one. The CDR3 loop reads CARSSSYNSPLHF. As DNA, the CDR3 is TGTGCCCGTTCCAGCTCCTATAATTCACCCCTCCACTTT. This chain connects TRBV2 to TRBJ1-6; unclear D gene. Germline lookup yields CDR1 SNHLY and CDR2 FYNNEI. The CDR3 has 13 amino acids. The V end lost 11 bases, the J end lost 0 bases, and 8 bases lay between the germline ends. The complete variable domain, with remaining parts taken from reference TRBV2 and TRBJ1-6, reads EPEVTQTPSHQVTQMGQEVILRCVPISNHLYFYWYRQILGQKVEFLVSFYNNEISEKSEIFDDQFSVERPDGSNFTLKIRSTKLEDSAMYFCARSSSYNSPLHFGNGTRLTVT.

Within the sample, this clone is medium-sized. V gene TRBV11-3 combines with J gene TRBJ1-1; D unclear. Trimming cost V 2 bases and J 0 bases, with 7 bases left between them. Germline-derived CDR1 and CDR2 are SGHNT and YENEEA. The CDR3 runs 14 residues. CDR3 in amino acids: CASSLSGVNTEAFF. The CDR3 bases are TGTGCCAGCAGCTTAAGCGGTGTGAACACTGAAGCTTTCTTT.

For the CDR3, the DNA is TGCAGCGTTCTACGGGAGAGGGACGAGCAGTACTTC. The encoded protein is CSVLRERDEQYF. The chain uses TRBV29-1 and TRBJ2-7; D is possibly TRBD2 (6 bases). With 5 bases removed from V and 5 bases from J, the gap between germline ends came to 13 bases. Germline lookup yields CDR1 SQVTM and CDR2 ANQGSEA. There are 12 residues in the CDR3.

V is TRBV7-9 and J is TRBJ2-2, with D perhaps TRBD1 (9 bases). The CDR3 is 18 residues long. CDR1 is SEHNR, CDR2 FQNEAQ, per germline (reference sequence). V was pared by 10 bases and J by 2 bases, with 26 bases between. The DNA of the CDR3 is TGTGCCACCTCGGGGGGGACAGGGAGAAGTCCTAACACCGGGGAGCTGTTTTTT. This gives the protein CATSGGTGRSPNTGELFF.

The chain uses TRBV18 and TRBJ2-7; 9 bases are a match to TRBD2. Germline trimming cut 2 bases from V and 4 bases from J; bases unmatched to any gene: 6. From germline, CDR1 is KGHSH and CDR2 LQKENI. CDR3 length equals 15 residues. For the CDR3, the DNA is TGTGCCAGCTCACCAGGAGCGGGAGGTATGTACGAGCAGTACTTC. This translates into CASSPGAGGMYEQYF.

This rearrangement joins TRBV19 to TRBJ2-1; 12 positions match TRBD2. This CDR3 region has 15 residues. J was trimmed by 6 bases and V by 3 bases; bases with no gene match: 3. Germline CDR1 is LNHDA and CDR2 is SQIVND (reference sequence). CDR3 nucleotide sequence: TGTGCCAGTAGTATTACGACTAGCGGGAGCAATGAGCAGTTCTTC. This encodes CASSITTSGSNEQFF.

The genes are TRBV28 and TRBJ2-7; TRBD1 matches at 9 bases. Germline CDR1 MDHEN, CDR2 SYDVKM. This CDR3 region has 15 residues. J was trimmed by 3 bases and V by 6 bases; bases with no gene match: 9. CDR3 nucleotides: TGTGCCAGCAGAGCCGGGACAGGGTTGGGCTACGAGCAGTACTTC. Its translation is CASRAGTGLGYEQYF.

This chain's CDR3 is CASSDPWLSADTQYF. In DNA form, the CDR3 reads TGTGCCAGCAGTGACCCGTGGCTGAGCGCAGATACGCAGTATTTT. The chain combines TRBV25-1 with TRBJ2-3; D call uncertain. The CDR3 is 15 amino acids. The germline CDR1 and CDR2 sequences are MGHDK and SYGVNS. The ends were cut back, 3 bases at V and 4 bases at J, with 14 bases in the middle.

The chain is built from TRBV21-1 and TRBJ1-1; the table names TRBD1, a call not compared with the DNA. TRBV21-1 is labeled a pseudogene. This CDR3 spans 16 amino acids. CDR3 DNA sequence: TGTGCCAGCGGCCCCCTGGACAGGGCACAGAACACTGAAGCTTTCTTT. The encoded protein is CASGPLDRAQNTEAFF.

The rearrangement uses TRBV9 and TRBJ2-3; 8 bases fit TRBD2. Germline CDR1 and CDR2: SGDLS and YYNGEE. Germline trimming cut 6 bases from V and 10 bases from J; bases unmatched to any gene: 7. The CDR3 is 12 amino acids. CDR3 residues: CASTAGGGAQYF. CDR3 coding DNA: TGTGCCAGCACCGCGGGGGGTGGAGCGCAGTATTTT. Together with reference TRBV9 and TRBJ2-3, the CDR3 gives the full variable domain: DSGVTQTPKHLITATGQRVTLRCSPRSGDLSVYWYQQSLDQGLQFLIQYYNGEERAKGNILERFSAQQFPDLHSELNLSSLELGDSALYFCASTAGGGAQYFGPGTRLTVL.

This chain uses TRBV11-2 with TRBJ2-1; 10 nucleotides agree with TRBD1. The V and J ends lost 5 bases and 8 bases, in that order; junction bases with no gene match: 12. The CDR3 contains 16 residues. Germline V gene data show CDR1 as SGHAT and CDR2 as FQNNGV. CDR3 nucleotides: TGTGCCAGCAGCAAGAACCGGGACAGGGGTTTCCATGAGCAGTTCTTC. This encodes CASSKNRDRGFHEQFF. Using reference TRBV11-2 and TRBJ2-1 for the parts outside the CDR3, the full variable domain is EAGVAQSPRYKIIEKRQSVAFWCNPISGHATLYWYQQILGQGPKLLIQFQNNGVVDDSQLPKDRFSAERLKGVDSTLKIQPAKLEDSAVYLCASSKNRDRGFHEQFFGPGTRLTVL.

V gene TRBV14 combines with J gene TRBJ2-3; tentatively, D is TRBD2 (6 bases). Trimming removed 0 bases at V and 0 bases at J, with 16 bases between. This CDR3 is 18 amino acids long. Looked up from germline, CDR1 is SGHDN and CDR2 is FVKESK. The CDR3 coding sequence is TGTGCCAGCAGCCAAGATCCTTGGCGGGGAGCTAGCACAGATACGCAGTATTTT. Its protein is CASSQDPWRGASTDTQYF.